Detailed here is one TCR beta chain. The entry originates in a study of early T cells in non-severe SARS-CoV-2 infection. With 1 base clipped from V and 5 bases from J, the junction kept 4 bases outside the gene matches. In germline, CDR1 is DFQATT, CDR2 SNEGSKA (reference sequence). This CDR3 region has 14 residues. The TCR library protocol attached unique molecular identifiers to the individual cDNA molecules. TCRdb itself ran the 5' RACE reads through MiXCR, one entry per CDR3 protein. The sample carries tens of thousands of distinct CDR3 sequences, 9.5% to 15% recorded once. The genes are TRBV20-1 and TRBJ2-7; 11 nucleotides match TRBD2. This clonotype was sampled from an adult who was a healthcare worker with PCR-confirmed SARS-CoV-2 infection or an uninfected control (not recorded which). The specimen sequenced was whole blood. In DNA, the CDR3 is TGCAGTGCTAGAGGACTAGCGGGAAGCAACGAGCAGTACTTC. As protein: CSARGLAGSNEQYF.